This T cell receptor beta chain was sequenced during a study of OX40 agonist ivuxolimab in advanced cancers. Concerning this clone: As yet, its antigen is unknown.

Whole-study results and caveats: CD8+ T cells showed, on average, more clonal expansion than CD4+ cells. Circulating CD4+ and CD8+ T cells showed clonal expansion by week 6 at 0.1 to 3.0 mg/kg.

At baseline, cycle 4 day 1, and cycle 7 day 1, blood was sampled. The data were produced by immunoSEQ multiplex PCR, yet TCRdb's version contains in-frame clones alone and is incomplete. Of 90,000 to 150,000 clones in the sample, 80% to 90% were seen once. The origin of this receptor is an adult with an advanced solid tumor such as melanoma, head and neck, liver or kidney cancer. Sequencing used CD4+ or CD8+ T cells sorted from blood, obtained in a trial of the OX40 agonist ivuxolimab.

The CDR3 DNA is TGTGCCAGCAGCCACGACAGGCTAGCATACGAGCAGTACTTC. Its translation: CASSHDRLAYEQYF. This chain connects TRBV6-5 to TRBJ2-5, with D possibly being TRBD1 (6 bases). Judging by the DNA end, TRBJ2-7 fits better; the J call may be wrong. Germline loops: CDR1 MNHEY, CDR2 SVGAGI. The CDR3 contains 14 residues.